A selection of T cell receptor beta chains follows, all from one sample in a study of regulatory and conventional T cells in RAG deficiency. Only in-frame clones appear in the TCRdb table, and some are missing; sequencing was by immunoSEQ multiplex PCR. Among around 37,000 clones listed, about 88% were seen once. A further study also used this sample, focusing on regulatory T cells.

The sequenced sample consisted of CD8+ T cells sorted from blood. The receptors derive from a human donor in good health. The conserved cysteine and the conserved F or W are not part of the CDR3 here.

-,TRBV6-5,ASSYGAGTGYEQY
TRBJ2-5,TRBV7-6,ASSATEYQETQY
TRBJ2-1,TRBV5-1,ASSLIPTLNEQF
TRBJ2-7,TRBV7-8,ASSLAGQGAHEQY
TRBJ1-1,TRBV7-9,ASSLGGRKEAF
TRBJ1-6,TRBV23-1,ASTPGLLLSSYNSPLH
TRBJ1-3,TRBV5-1,ASSPQSFSGNTIY
TRBJ1-3,TRBV7-2,ASSSQTGTSSGNTIY
TRBJ1-1,TRBV9,ASSGAGTGQNTEAF
TRBJ1-2,TRBV6-5,ASSPVGGRDGYT
TRBJ1-2,TRBV14,ASSPPGGTYGYT
TRBJ2-2,TRBV5-1,ASSLVAGAGTGELF
TRBJ1-2,TRBV19,ASSPTHDRAILGYT
TRBJ2-7,TRBV15,ATSVGPDTYEQY
TRBJ1-2,TRBV10-1,ASSLGPVASIF
TRBJ2-5,TRBV7-6,ASSPGEETQY
TRBJ2-2,TRBV6-5,ASFSWEGPGELF